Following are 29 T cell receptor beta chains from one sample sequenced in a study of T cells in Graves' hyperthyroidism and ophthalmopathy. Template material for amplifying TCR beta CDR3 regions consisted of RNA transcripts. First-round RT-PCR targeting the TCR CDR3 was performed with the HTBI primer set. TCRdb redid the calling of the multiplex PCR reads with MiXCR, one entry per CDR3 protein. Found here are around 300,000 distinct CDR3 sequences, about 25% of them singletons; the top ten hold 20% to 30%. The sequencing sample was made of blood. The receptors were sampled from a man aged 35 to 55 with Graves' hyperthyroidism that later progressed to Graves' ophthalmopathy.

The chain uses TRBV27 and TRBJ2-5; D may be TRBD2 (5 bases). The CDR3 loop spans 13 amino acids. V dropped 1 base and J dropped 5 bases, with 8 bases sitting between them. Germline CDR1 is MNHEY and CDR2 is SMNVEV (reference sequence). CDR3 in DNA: TGTGCCAGCAGTTTATTGGAGCGGGAGACCCAGTACTTC. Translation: CASSLLERETQYF.

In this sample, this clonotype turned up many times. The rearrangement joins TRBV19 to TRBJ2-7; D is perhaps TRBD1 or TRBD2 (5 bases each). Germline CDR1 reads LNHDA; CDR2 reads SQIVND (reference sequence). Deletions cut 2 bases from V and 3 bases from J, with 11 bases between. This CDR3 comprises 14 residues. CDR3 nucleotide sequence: TGTGCCAGTAGTATAACGGGAAGGGGCTACGAGCAGTACTTC. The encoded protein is CASSITGRGYEQYF. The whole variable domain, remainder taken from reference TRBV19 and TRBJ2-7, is DGGITQSPKYLFRKEGQNVTLSCEQNLNHDAMYWYRQDPGQGLRLIYYSQIVNDFQKGDIAEGYSVSREKKESFPLTVTSAQKNPTAFYLCASSITGRGYEQYFGPGTRLTVT.

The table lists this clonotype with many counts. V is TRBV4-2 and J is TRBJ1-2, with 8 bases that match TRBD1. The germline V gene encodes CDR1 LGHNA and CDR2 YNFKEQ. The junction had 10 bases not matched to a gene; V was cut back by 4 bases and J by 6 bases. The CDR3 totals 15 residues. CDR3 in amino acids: CASSPTPDRVHGYTF. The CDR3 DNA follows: TGTGCCAGCAGCCCAACCCCGGACAGGGTCCATGGCTACACCTTC.

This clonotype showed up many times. CDR3 DNA: TGTGCCAGCAGGTCAGGGGACTATGGCTACACCTTC. This translates into CASRSGDYGYTF. J is TRBJ1-2 and V is TRBV6-1; D perhaps matches TRBD1 (6 bases). V was trimmed by 6 bases and J by 3 bases, leaving 8 bases between them. CDR3 length equals 12 residues. The germline gives CDR1 MNHNS, CDR2 SASEGT.

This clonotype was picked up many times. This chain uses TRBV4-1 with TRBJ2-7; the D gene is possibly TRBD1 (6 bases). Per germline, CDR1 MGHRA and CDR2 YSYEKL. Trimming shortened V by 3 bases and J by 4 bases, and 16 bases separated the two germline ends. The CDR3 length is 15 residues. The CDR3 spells CASSQATGYAYEQYF. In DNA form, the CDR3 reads TGCGCCAGCAGCCAGGCGACAGGCTACGCTTACGAGCAGTACTTC.

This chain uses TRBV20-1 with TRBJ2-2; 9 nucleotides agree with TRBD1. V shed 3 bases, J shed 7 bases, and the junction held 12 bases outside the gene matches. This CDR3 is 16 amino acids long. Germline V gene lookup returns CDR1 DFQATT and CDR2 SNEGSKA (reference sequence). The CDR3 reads CSARETGQGGIGELFF. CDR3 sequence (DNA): TGCAGTGCTAGGGAGACGGGACAGGGTGGGATCGGGGAGCTGTTTTTT.

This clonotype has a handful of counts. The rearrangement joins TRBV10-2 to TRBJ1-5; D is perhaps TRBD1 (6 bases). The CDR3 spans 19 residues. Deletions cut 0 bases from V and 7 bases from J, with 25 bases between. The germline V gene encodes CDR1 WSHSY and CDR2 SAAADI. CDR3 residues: CASSESVTTGTAGAQPQHF. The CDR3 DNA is TGCGCCAGCAGTGAGTCCGTGACAACAGGGACCGCAGGGGCACAGCCCCAGCATTTT.

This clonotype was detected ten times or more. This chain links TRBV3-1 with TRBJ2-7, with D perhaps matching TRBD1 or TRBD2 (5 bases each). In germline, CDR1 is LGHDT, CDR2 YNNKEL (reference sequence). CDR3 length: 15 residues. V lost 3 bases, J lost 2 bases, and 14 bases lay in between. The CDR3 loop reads CASSHRDGAAYEQYF. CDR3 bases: TGTGCCAGCAGCCACAGGGACGGAGCGGCCTACGAGCAGTACTTC.

The CDR3 is CASSLVSASQAFF. CDR3 nucleotide sequence: TGCGCCAGCAGCTTGGTTTCGGCCAGCCAAGCTTTCTTT. The rearrangement joins TRBV5-1 to TRBJ1-1; no reliable D call. Germline assignment: CDR1 SGHRS and CDR2 YFSETQ. The CDR3 is 13 residues long. V lost 0 bases and J 9 bases, leaving 12 bases between the germline ends. Filled out from reference TRBV5-1 and TRBJ1-1, the complete variable domain reads KAGVTQTPRYLIKTRGQQVTLSCSPISGHRSVSWYQQTPGQGLQFLFEYFSETQRNKGNFPGRFSGRQFSNSRSEMNVSTLELGDSALYLCASSLVSASQAFFGQGTRLTVV.

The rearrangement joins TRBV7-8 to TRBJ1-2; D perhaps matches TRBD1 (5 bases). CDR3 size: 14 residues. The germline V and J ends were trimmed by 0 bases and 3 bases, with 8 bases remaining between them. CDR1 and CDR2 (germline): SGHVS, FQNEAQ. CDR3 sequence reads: CASSLAPGYYGYTF. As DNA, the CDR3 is TGTGCCAGCAGCTTAGCGCCAGGGTACTATGGCTACACCTTC.

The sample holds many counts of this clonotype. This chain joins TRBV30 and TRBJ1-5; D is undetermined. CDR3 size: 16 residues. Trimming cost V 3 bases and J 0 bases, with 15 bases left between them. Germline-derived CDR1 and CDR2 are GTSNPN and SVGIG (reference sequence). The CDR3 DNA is TGTGCCTGGAGCCTATCGGAGGATTATAGCAATCAGCCCCAGCATTTT. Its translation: CAWSLSEDYSNQPQHF.

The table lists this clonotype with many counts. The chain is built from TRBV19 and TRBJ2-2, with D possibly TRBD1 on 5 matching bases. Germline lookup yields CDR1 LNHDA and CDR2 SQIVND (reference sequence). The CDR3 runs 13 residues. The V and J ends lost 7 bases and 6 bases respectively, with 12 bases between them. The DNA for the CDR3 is TGTGCCAGTACCGCAGGGAAAGCCGGGGAGCTGTTTTTT. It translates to CASTAGKAGELFF. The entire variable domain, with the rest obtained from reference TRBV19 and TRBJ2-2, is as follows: DGGITQSPKYLFRKEGQNVTLSCEQNLNHDAMYWYRQDPGQGLRLIYYSQIVNDFQKGDIAEGYSVSREKKESFPLTVTSAQKNPTAFYLCASTAGKAGELFFGEGSRLTVL.

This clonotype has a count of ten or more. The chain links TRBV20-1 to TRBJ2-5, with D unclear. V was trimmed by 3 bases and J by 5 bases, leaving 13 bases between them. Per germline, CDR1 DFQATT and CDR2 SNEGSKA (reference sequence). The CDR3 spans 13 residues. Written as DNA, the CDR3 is TGCAGTGCTAGTCCCCCGGGTGGGGAGACCCAGTACTTC. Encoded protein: CSASPPGGETQYF.

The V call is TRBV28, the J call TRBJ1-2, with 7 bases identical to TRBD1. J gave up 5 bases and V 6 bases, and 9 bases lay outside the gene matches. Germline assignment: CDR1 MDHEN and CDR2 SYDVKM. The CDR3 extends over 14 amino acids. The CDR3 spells CASSATGAGYGYTF. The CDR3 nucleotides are TGTGCCAGCAGCGCCACAGGGGCCGGGTATGGCTACACCTTC.

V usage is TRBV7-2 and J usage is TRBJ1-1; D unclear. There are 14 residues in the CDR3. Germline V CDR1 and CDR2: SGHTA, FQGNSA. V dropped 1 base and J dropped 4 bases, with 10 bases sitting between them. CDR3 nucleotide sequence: TGTGCCAGCAGCTTAGATGGTCAAACCACTGAAGCTTTCTTT. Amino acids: CASSLDGQTTEAFF.

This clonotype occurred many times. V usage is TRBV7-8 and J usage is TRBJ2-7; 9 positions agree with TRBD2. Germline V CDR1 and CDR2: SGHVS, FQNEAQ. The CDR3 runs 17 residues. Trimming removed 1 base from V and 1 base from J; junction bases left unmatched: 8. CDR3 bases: TGTGCCAGCAGCTTAGGAGGTAGCGGGAGTCCGTCCTACGAGCAGTACTTC. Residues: CASSLGGSGSPSYEQYF.

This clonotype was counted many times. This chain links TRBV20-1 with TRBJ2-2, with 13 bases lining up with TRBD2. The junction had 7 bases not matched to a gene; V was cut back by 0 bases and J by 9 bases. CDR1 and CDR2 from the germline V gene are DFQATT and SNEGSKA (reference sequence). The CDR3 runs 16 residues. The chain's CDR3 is CSARDPRLAGGRELFF. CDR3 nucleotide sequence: TGCAGTGCTAGAGATCCCAGACTAGCGGGAGGCCGGGAGCTGTTTTTT.

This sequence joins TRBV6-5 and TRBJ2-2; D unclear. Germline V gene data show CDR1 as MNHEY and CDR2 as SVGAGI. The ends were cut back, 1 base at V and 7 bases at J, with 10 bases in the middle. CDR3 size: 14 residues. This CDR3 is CASSYFPGRGELFF. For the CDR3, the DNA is TGTGCCAGCAGTTACTTCCCCGGGCGCGGGGAGCTGTTTTTT.

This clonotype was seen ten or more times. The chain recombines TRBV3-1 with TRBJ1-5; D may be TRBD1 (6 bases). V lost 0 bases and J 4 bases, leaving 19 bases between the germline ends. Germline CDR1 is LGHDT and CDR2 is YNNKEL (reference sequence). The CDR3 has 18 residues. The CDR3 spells CASSQESGRGGRNQPQHF. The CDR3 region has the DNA TGTGCCAGCAGCCAAGAGTCGGGCAGGGGAGGCCGAAATCAGCCCCAGCATTTT.

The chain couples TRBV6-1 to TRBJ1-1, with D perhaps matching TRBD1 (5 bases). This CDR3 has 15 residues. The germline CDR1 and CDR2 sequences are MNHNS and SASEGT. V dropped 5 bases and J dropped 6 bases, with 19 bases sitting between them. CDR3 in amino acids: CASSPTNTREPEAFF. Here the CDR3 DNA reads TGTGCCAGCAGTCCAACAAATACCAGGGAACCTGAAGCTTTCTTT.

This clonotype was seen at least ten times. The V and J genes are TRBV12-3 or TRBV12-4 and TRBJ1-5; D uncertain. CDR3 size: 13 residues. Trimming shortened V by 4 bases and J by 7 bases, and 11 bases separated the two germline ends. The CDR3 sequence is CASSSIGSQPQHF. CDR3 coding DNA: TGTGCCAGCAGTTCAATAGGGAGCCAGCCCCAGCATTTT.

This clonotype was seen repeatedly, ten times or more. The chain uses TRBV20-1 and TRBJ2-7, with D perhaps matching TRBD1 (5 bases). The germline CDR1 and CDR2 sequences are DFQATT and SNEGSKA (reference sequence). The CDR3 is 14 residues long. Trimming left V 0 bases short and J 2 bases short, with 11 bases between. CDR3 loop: CSARDSGRAYEQYF. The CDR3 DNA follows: TGCAGTGCTAGAGATTCCGGCAGGGCCTACGAGCAGTACTTC.

The DNA for the CDR3 is TGTGCCAGCAGTGAATGGGCAGGGGTATCGGGGGAGCTGTTTTTT. Translated: CASSEWAGVSGELFF. The chain joins TRBV6-1 to TRBJ2-2; maybe TRBD1 (6 bases). Trimming cost V 2 bases and J 8 bases, with 15 bases left between them. CDR1 is MNHNS, CDR2 SASEGT, per germline. CDR3 length: 15 amino acids.

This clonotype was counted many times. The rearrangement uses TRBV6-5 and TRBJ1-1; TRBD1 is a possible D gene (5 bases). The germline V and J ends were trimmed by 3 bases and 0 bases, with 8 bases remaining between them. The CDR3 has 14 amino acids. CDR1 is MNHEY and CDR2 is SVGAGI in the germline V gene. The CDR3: CASSYAGMNTEAFF. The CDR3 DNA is TGTGCCAGCAGTTATGCAGGGATGAACACTGAAGCTTTCTTT.

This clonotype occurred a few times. The CDR3 is CASSDPGLYNTGELFF. In DNA form, the CDR3 reads TGTGCCAGCAGTGACCCCGGATTATACAACACCGGGGAGCTGTTTTTT. V usage is TRBV25-1 and J usage is TRBJ2-2, with no clear D. The CDR3 is 16 residues long. Germline lookup yields CDR1 MGHDK and CDR2 SYGVNS. Between the trimmed V and J ends, which lost 3 bases and 2 bases, there was a span of 13 bases.

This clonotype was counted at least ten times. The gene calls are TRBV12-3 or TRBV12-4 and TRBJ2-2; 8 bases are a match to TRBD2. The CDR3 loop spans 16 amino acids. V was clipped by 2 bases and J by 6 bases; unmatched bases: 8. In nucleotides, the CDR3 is TGTGCCAGCAGTTTACCCGGGAGGGCCTTCGCCGGGGAGCTGTTTTTT. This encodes CASSLPGRAFAGELFF.

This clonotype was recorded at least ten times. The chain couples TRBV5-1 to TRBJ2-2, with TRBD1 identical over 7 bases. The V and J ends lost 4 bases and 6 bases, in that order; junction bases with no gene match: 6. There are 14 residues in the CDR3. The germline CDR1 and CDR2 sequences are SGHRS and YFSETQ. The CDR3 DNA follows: TGCGCCAGCAGCGATACCGGGACAGCCGGGGAGCTGTTTTTT. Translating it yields CASSDTGTAGELFF. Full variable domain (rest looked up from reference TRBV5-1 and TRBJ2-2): KAGVTQTPRYLIKTRGQQVTLSCSPISGHRSVSWYQQTPGQGLQFLFEYFSETQRNKGNFPGRFSGRQFSNSRSEMNVSTLELGDSALYLCASSDTGTAGELFFGEGSRLTVL.

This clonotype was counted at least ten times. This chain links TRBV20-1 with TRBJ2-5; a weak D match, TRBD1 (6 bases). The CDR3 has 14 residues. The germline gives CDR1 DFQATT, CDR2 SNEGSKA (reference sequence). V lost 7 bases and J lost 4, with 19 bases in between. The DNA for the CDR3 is TGCAGTGGTCATGGGACCCCAGGGGTAGAGACCCAGTACTTC. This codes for CSGHGTPGVETQYF.

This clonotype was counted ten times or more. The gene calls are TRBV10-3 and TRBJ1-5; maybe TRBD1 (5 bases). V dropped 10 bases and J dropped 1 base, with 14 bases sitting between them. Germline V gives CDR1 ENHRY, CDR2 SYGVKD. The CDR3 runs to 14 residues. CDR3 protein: CATRDRESNQPQHF. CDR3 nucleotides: TGTGCCACCAGGGATCGGGAGAGCAATCAGCCCCAGCATTTT.